One T cell receptor beta chain is described in this entry. Its antigen is not identified. TCRdb's copy holds only in-frame clones and misses some; the assay was immunoSEQ multiplex PCR. This table has approximately 120,000 clones, 89% appearing once. The data were taken from a study of cytomegalovirus exposure and HLA in healthy donors. Overall study results and limits: The study put 150 to 200 TCR beta chains on its list as cytomegalovirus-associated.

The sample was PBMCs. This clonotype was obtained from a young woman in good health and CMV-seronegative.

DNA of the CDR3: TGTGCCAGCAGTTCTCAGGGGGGAACTGAAGCTTTCTTT. Its translation is CASSSQGGTEAFF. This chain uses TRBV6-5 with TRBJ1-1, with 7 nucleotides matching TRBD1. Per the germline V gene, CDR1 is MNHEY and CDR2 is SVGAGI. Germline trimming cut 4 bases from V and 5 bases from J; bases unmatched to any gene: 4. The CDR3 has 13 residues.